This T cell receptor beta chain was identified during a study of T cell responses to AZD1222 COVID-19 vaccine. With regard to this clone: Its cognate antigen is unknown.

Study conclusions and caveats: At 160-218 and 743-854, vaccine-associated CD4 TCRs were dominant, and they spanned spike. Sampling captured repertoires only after the peak T cell response.

Assay used: immunoSEQ multiplex PCR; TCRdb lists only in-frame clones, some missing. This sample has under 140,000 clones, with approximately 90% found just once. The CDR3 consists of 14 residues. Trimming cost V 2 bases and J 0 bases, with 7 bases left between them. CDR1 and CDR2 from the germline V gene are KGHSH and LQKENI. Specimen: peripheral blood, collected 28 days after the second AZD1222 dose. The TCR comes from an adult who received the AZD1222 COVID-19 vaccine. The gene calls are TRBV18 and TRBJ1-1, with D hard to call. This chain's CDR3 is CASSPVGMNTEAFF. CDR3 in DNA: TGTGCCAGCTCACCAGTCGGCATGAACACTGAAGCTTTCTTT.